This T cell receptor (beta chain) was observed in a study of blood T cell repertoires in COVID-19. Overall study context: In Cohort 3, a recovered donor had either two negative PCRs, clearance, or symptom resolution.

Method: immunoSEQ multiplex PCR; TCRdb's copy keeps in-frame clones and lacks some. The sample has 350,000 to 450,000 clones, about 87% seen once. Enrollees, roughly 18 to 90 years old, lived in roughly 24 US areas. Each participant's cohort was designated according to participant-reported clinical history. The clonotype originates from a man between 35 and 55 years old in a cohort exposed to, infected with or recovered from COVID-19 (not recorded which). Sequenced sample: PBMCs or T cells enriched from blood (not recorded which).

CDR3 coding DNA: TGCGCCAGCAGCTTGGAAGGGACATCTTCAGATACGCAGTATTTT. Translated: CASSLEGTSSDTQYF. V is TRBV5-1 and J is TRBJ2-3, with D perhaps matching TRBD1 (6 bases). From germline, CDR1 is SGHRS and CDR2 YFSETQ. V was pared by 0 bases and J by 4 bases, with 12 bases between. CDR3 length: 15 amino acids.